These 22 T cell receptor beta chains came from one sample sequenced in a study of T cells expressing NK-cell markers. TCRdb re-called the 5' RACE reads and shows each CDR3 protein once, DNA omitted. This table holds more than 400,000 distinct CDR3 sequences. The specimen sequenced was blood T cells: a sorted CD56 or NKG2C T cell subset, CD4+ or CD8+ T cells, or bulk PBMC T cells (not recorded which). The origin of the receptors is a woman aged 18 to 75 in good health.

This CDR3 reads CASSFTGGMNTEAFF. The chain joins TRBV7-2 to TRBJ1-1; no DNA is available, so the TRBD1 call from TCRdb remains unchecked. Germline V CDR1 and CDR2: SGHTA, FQGNSA. The CDR3 runs to 15 residues.

This rearrangement joins TRBV12-3 or TRBV12-4 to TRBJ2-2; the D gene TCRdb calls, TRBD1, cannot be checked with no DNA. This CDR3 has 16 amino acids. CDR3 amino acids: CASTSGTGGYTGELFF.

V is TRBV20-1 and J is TRBJ1-4. Germline V gives CDR1 DFQATT, CDR2 SNEGSKA (reference sequence). The CDR3 sequence is 14 residues long. The CDR3 reads CSARIDGSGEKLFF.

This chain links TRBV25-1 with TRBJ2-1; the TCRdb call, TRBD1, lacks DNA for checking. The CDR3 sequence is 13 residues long. Germline values: CDR1 MGHDK, CDR2 SYGVNS. The CDR3 loop reads CASSSNPRDREFF.

The chain links TRBV7-2 to TRBJ1-1; the D call of TRBD1 rests on TCRdb alone, since no DNA is present to check it. This CDR3 is 13 amino acids long. Germline V gene sequence: CDR1 SGHTA, CDR2 FQGNSA. The CDR3 loop is CASSPRGRTEAFF.

The gene calls are TRBV20-1 and TRBJ1-2; the D call from TCRdb, TRBD1, cannot be confirmed without DNA. Germline CDR1 and CDR2: DFQATT and SNEGSKA (reference sequence). This CDR3 is built from 13 residues. The CDR3 loop reads CSARDSGGMGYTF.

J is TRBJ2-1 and V is TRBV7-2; the TRBD1 assignment by TCRdb is unverifiable without DNA. CDR1 and CDR2 from the germline V gene are SGHTA and FQGNSA. CDR3 length: 15 amino acids. CDR3 in amino acids: CASSFTQGEWDEQFF.

The CDR3 region is CSGASGARTEAFF. The chain recombines TRBV20-1 with TRBJ1-1; TCRdb's D gene call, TRBD1, goes unchecked for lack of DNA. This CDR3 contains 13 residues. Germline V lookup: CDR1 DFQATT, CDR2 SNEGSKA (reference sequence).

The chain uses TRBV12-3 or TRBV12-4 and TRBJ1-2; TCRdb calls TRBD1, which cannot be checked without DNA. The CDR3 has 13 residues. CDR3 sequence: CASTPDRVRGYTF.

The chain is built from TRBV20-1 and TRBJ2-1. Germline V gene data show CDR1 as DFQATT and CDR2 as SNEGSKA (reference sequence). This CDR3 comprises 14 residues. CDR3 region: CSARDTSHYNEQFF.

The chain is built from TRBV20-1 and TRBJ2-7; TCRdb designates TRBD1, a call that cannot be tested without DNA. Germline values: CDR1 DFQATT, CDR2 SNEGSKA (reference sequence). The length of the CDR3 is 14 residues. The CDR3 is CSASQGTGRYEQYF.

The chain employs TRBV23-1 and TRBJ2-7; without DNA, the TCRdb call of TRBD2 cannot be checked. TRBV23-1 is designated an ORF whose function remains uncertain. The CDR3 consists of 18 residues. The CDR3 loop is CASSQLPPDSGGSYEQYF.

The rearrangement joins TRBV20-1 to TRBJ1-4. The CDR3 length is 12 residues. Germline lookup yields CDR1 DFQATT and CDR2 SNEGSKA (reference sequence). CDR3: CSARDHNEKLFF.

The chain has TRBV6-1 and TRBJ1-1; as DNA is missing, the TRBD1 call by TCRdb cannot be tested. The length of the CDR3 is 14 residues. The V gene's germline CDR1 is MNHNS and CDR2 SASEGT. CDR3 region: CASSPEGGRAEAFF.

The chain has TRBV29-1 and TRBJ2-1. There are 16 residues in the CDR3. Germline-derived CDR1 and CDR2 are SQVTM and ANQGSEA. CDR3 protein: CSVEDPTLASYNEQFF.

V and J are TRBV18 and TRBJ2-2. The germline V gene encodes CDR1 KGHSH and CDR2 LQKENI. The CDR3 spans 15 residues. CDR3 loop: CASSPQGFGTGELFF. Using reference TRBV18 and TRBJ2-2 for the parts outside the CDR3, the full variable domain is NAGVMQNPRHLVRRRGQEARLRCSPMKGHSHVYWYRQLPEEGLKFMVYLQKENIIDESGMPKERFSAEFPKEGPSILRIQQVVRGDSAAYFCASSPQGFGTGELFFGEGSRLTVL.

This chain links TRBV6-1 with TRBJ2-3. The CDR3 spans 12 residues. The germline gives CDR1 MNHNS, CDR2 SASEGT. The CDR3: CASNGYTDTQYF.

V and J are TRBV7-2 and TRBJ1-1; the TCRdb call, TRBD1, lacks DNA for checking. Germline V gene lookup returns CDR1 SGHTA and CDR2 FQGNSA. The CDR3 is made up of 15 amino acids. The CDR3 sequence: CASSLGLGRGTEAFF.

The rearrangement joins TRBV7-2 to TRBJ1-2; the TCRdb D gene call, TRBD1, has no DNA to confirm it. CDR1 SGHTA and CDR2 FQGNSA come from the germline V gene. The CDR3 contains 14 residues. This chain's CDR3 is CASSLGPPVPGYTF.

The chain employs TRBV20-1 and TRBJ2-7; with no DNA, the TCRdb D assignment of TRBD2 cannot be verified. Germline values: CDR1 DFQATT, CDR2 SNEGSKA (reference sequence). CDR3 size: 14 residues. The CDR3 reads CSARLSGRGYEQYF.

This sequence joins TRBV4-3 and TRBJ1-2; with no DNA, the TCRdb D assignment of TRBD1 cannot be verified. This CDR3 comprises 14 residues. The germline V gene encodes CDR1 LGHNA and CDR2 YSLEER. The CDR3 sequence: CASSQARGHYGYTF.

This rearrangement joins TRBV20-1 to TRBJ2-1; TCRdb indicates TRBD2, and absent DNA this call remains unverified. CDR3 length equals 18 residues. CDR1 is DFQATT, CDR2 SNEGSKA, per germline (reference sequence). This chain's CDR3 is CSARVTSGRESSYNEQFF.